This T cell receptor (beta chain) was identified in a study of PD-1 blockade in classical Hodgkin lymphoma. Specified time point: cycle 4 day 1 (C4D1), after 6 weeks of nivolumab. Each patient's relapse followed autologous stem cell transplantation, and brentuximab vedotin exposure varied. The CD4+ T cells used were purified from thawed PBMCs through magnetic negative selection. Patients showed best responses of complete response, partial response or progressive disease. Some clones are missing from TCRdb's copy, which holds only in-frame ones; the method was immunoSEQ multiplex PCR. The data hold tens of thousands of clones, with around 87% observed a single time. Germline CDR1 reads SEHNR; CDR2 reads FQNEAQ (reference sequence). The V gene lost 8 bases and the J gene lost 5 bases, with 18 bases spanning the gap. The CDR3 extends over 14 amino acids.

The receptor was isolated from a human donor with classical Hodgkin lymphoma. This sample comprised CD4+ T cells from blood, obtained before the fourth cycle of nivolumab. The rearrangement uses TRBV7-9 and TRBJ2-5; D is possibly TRBD2 (5 bases). CDR3 loop: CASGVPGRGETQYF. CDR3 bases: TGTGCCAGCGGAGTCCCGGGGAGAGGGGAGACCCAGTACTTC.